What follows are 23 T cell receptor beta chains derived from one specimen sequenced in a study of T-cell memory formation after mild COVID-19 (dated by TCRdb to the early 2020s). The library was prepared using 5' RACE. The data were produced on an Illumina NovaSeq 6000. Starting from the raw public reads, TCRdb applied fastp trimming at Q25, assembled clones with MiXCR and retained in-frame beta chains. All rows with the same CDR3 protein become a single entry with the most common DNA and genes. The sample records 55,000 to 70,000 distinct CDR3 sequences, roughly 25% of which are singletons. The ten largest clones represent roughly 44% of the sample. Specimen: PBMCs or a T cell subset sorted from them (not recorded which). The receptors were gathered from a man younger than 35 who had mild COVID-19 (a few samples of this study predate the infection). The sample titles of this study are shuffled in the database, so cell type and time point are left out; the donor was told from shared clones.

This rearrangement joins TRBV7-8 to TRBJ2-3; TRBD2 agrees at 8 bases. J lost 2 bases, V lost 4 bases, and 2 bases had no gene match. Germline V lookup: CDR1 SGHVS, CDR2 FQNEAQ. The CDR3 runs to 14 residues. CDR3 protein: CASSWRGVTDTQYF. The CDR3 DNA reads TGTGCCAGCAGCTGGCGGGGGGTCACAGATACGCAGTATTTT.

This clonotype was counted ten times or more. A read error may produce the germline difference seen at one junction end. The rearrangement joins TRBV12-5 to TRBJ2-5, with 12 positions matching TRBD2. Germline lookup yields CDR1 LGHNT and CDR2 FRNRAP. The CDR3 runs to 17 residues. CDR3 sequence (DNA): TGTGCTAGTGGTCAACTAGCGGGGGGAATAAATGAAGAGAGCCAGTACTTC. This codes for CASGQLAGGINEESQYF.

This clonotype was seen a few times. The chain recombines TRBV6-2 or TRBV6-3 with TRBJ2-7, with a possible D match to TRBD1 (5 bases). Trimming removed 5 bases from V and 3 bases from J, with 8 bases in between. This CDR3 contains 12 residues. Germline V lookup: CDR1 MNHEY, CDR2 SVGEGT. The CDR3 region is CASSGQGYEQYF. The CDR3 DNA reads as TGTGCCAGCAGTGGGCAGGGCTACGAGCAGTACTTC.

The V call is TRBV2, the J call TRBJ2-7; tentatively, D is TRBD1 (5 bases). The CDR3 sequence is 13 residues long. Per the germline V gene, CDR1 is SNHLY and CDR2 is FYNNEI. Trimming shortened V by 11 bases and J by 0 bases, and 14 bases separated the two germline ends. The CDR3, as DNA: TGTGCCCGCCGACAGTTATCCTCCTACGAGCAGTACTTC. It codes for CARRQLSSYEQYF.

There are many counts of this clonotype. The CDR3 sequence is CASLGVGGYYNEQFF. The CDR3 nucleotides read TGTGCCAGCCTGGGGGTCGGGGGGTATTACAATGAGCAGTTCTTC. This chain links TRBV6-6 with TRBJ2-1; TRBD2 aligns across 7 bases. Germline loops: CDR1 MNHNY, CDR2 SVGAGI (reference sequence). The CDR3 sequence is 15 residues long. V was clipped by 8 bases and J by 4 bases; unmatched bases: 11.

The V and J genes are TRBV4-3 and TRBJ2-4, with TRBD2 matching 9 bases. J gave up 8 bases and V 0 bases, and 11 bases lay outside the gene matches. The CDR3 is 17 residues long. Germline values: CDR1 LGHNA, CDR2 YSLEER. CDR3 DNA sequence: TGCGCCAGCAGCCAAGAACCCTCGCGCCTAGCGGGGTACATTCAGTACTTC. It is translated as CASSQEPSRLAGYIQYF.

The chain employs TRBV7-2 and TRBJ2-7; D remains ambiguous. This CDR3 region has 13 residues. Germline V gene data show CDR1 as SGHTA and CDR2 as FQGNSA. V was trimmed by 6 bases and J by 0 bases, leaving 9 bases between them. CDR3 amino acids: CASRPGSSYEQYF. The CDR3 nucleotides are TGTGCCAGCAGGCCCGGATCCTCCTACGAGCAGTACTTC.

This rearrangement joins TRBV7-2 to TRBJ1-2, with a tentative D call TRBD1 (6 bases). The ends were cut back, 4 bases at V and 6 bases at J, with 12 bases in the middle. Per the germline V gene, CDR1 is SGHTA and CDR2 is FQGNSA. This CDR3 spans 13 amino acids. CDR3 nucleotides: TGTGCCAGCAGCTGGGTACAGGGCGATGGCTACACCTTC. This sequence encodes CASSWVQGDGYTF.

J is TRBJ1-1 and V is TRBV11-2; D is ambiguous. Germline V gives CDR1 SGHAT, CDR2 FQNNGV. The CDR3 contains 13 residues. Deletions cut 1 base from V and 4 bases from J, with 7 bases between. CDR3 loop: CASSLGPFTEAFF. CDR3 bases: TGTGCCAGCAGCTTAGGGCCATTCACTGAAGCTTTCTTT.

In its sample, this clonotype was seen a few times. The genes are TRBV6-5 and TRBJ1-5; D not certain. Germline CDR1 and CDR2: MNHEY and SVGAGI. The CDR3 loop spans 14 amino acids. Trimming left V 0 bases short and J 7 bases short, with 10 bases between. The chain's CDR3 is CASSYSGKGQPQHF. CDR3 in DNA: TGTGCCAGCAGTTACTCGGGTAAAGGCCAGCCCCAGCATTTT.

The V gene is TRBV6-1, the J gene TRBJ1-5; 8 bases map to TRBD1. Looked up from germline, CDR1 is MNHNS and CDR2 is SASEGT. The CDR3 totals 19 residues. V lost 2 bases to trimming and J lost 0 bases; unmatched junction nucleotides: 12. The CDR3 reads CASSEPDRGQLYSNQPQHF. Here the CDR3 DNA reads TGTGCCAGCAGTGAACCCGACAGGGGACAACTCTATAGCAATCAGCCCCAGCATTTT.

The V call is TRBV5-8, the J call TRBJ2-7; TRBD1 aligns across 10 bases. J gave up 1 base and V 4 bases, and 14 bases lay outside the gene matches. Per germline, CDR1 SGHTS and CDR2 YDEGEE. The CDR3 has 18 residues. The CDR3 loop is CASSTVIVRDRGSYEQYV. The CDR3 DNA is TGTGCCAGCAGCACCGTTATCGTCCGGGACAGGGGATCCTACGAGCAGTACGTC.

V gene TRBV5-6 combines with J gene TRBJ2-3; D not certain. CDR1 SGHDT and CDR2 YYEEEE come from the germline V gene. This CDR3 region has 16 residues. V was trimmed by 0 bases and J by 1 base, leaving 12 bases between them. DNA of the CDR3: TGTGCCAGCAGCTTGGGGGCCAGGCTGGGCACAGATACGCAGTATTTT. This gives the protein CASSLGARLGTDTQYF.

This chain links TRBV5-5 with TRBJ2-7; TRBD1 matches 7 bases. The CDR3 loop spans 15 amino acids. J was trimmed by 2 bases and V by 4 bases; bases with no gene match: 9. The V gene's germline CDR1 is SGHKS and CDR2 YYEKEE (reference sequence). CDR3 nucleotide sequence: TGTGCCAGCAGCCGTGACACGGGACAGCCCTACGAGCAGTACTTC. Translated: CASSRDTGQPYEQYF. Together with reference TRBV5-5 and TRBJ2-7, the CDR3 gives the full variable domain: DAGVTQSPTHLIKTRGQQVTLRCSPISGHKSVSWYQQVLGQGPQFIFQYYEKEERGRGNFPDRFSARQFPNYSSELNVNALLLGDSALYLCASSRDTGQPYEQYFGPGTRLTVT.

This clonotype came up a few times. The rearrangement joins TRBV7-9 to TRBJ2-5; D remains unclear. Trimming took 5 bases from V and 2 from J, leaving 15 bases between them. Per the germline V gene, CDR1 is SEHNR and CDR2 is FQNEAQ (reference sequence). This CDR3 has 15 residues. The CDR3 nucleotides are TGTGCCAGCAGCAAATATCTAGGGATGCAAGAGACCCAGTACTTC. This codes for CASSKYLGMQETQYF.

This clonotype showed up many times. The rearrangement links TRBV27 to TRBJ2-7, with D maybe TRBD2 (6 bases). From germline, CDR1 is MNHEY and CDR2 SMNVEV (reference sequence). Trimming removed 7 bases from V and 0 bases from J, with 10 bases in between. The CDR3 covers 13 residues. CDR3 loop: CASMGGASYEQYF. In DNA, the CDR3 is TGTGCCAGCATGGGCGGGGCCTCCTACGAGCAGTACTTC.

J is TRBJ2-5 and V is TRBV24-1, with D hard to call. V gave up 0 bases and J gave up 4 bases, with 8 bases separating them. CDR1 is KGHDR and CDR2 is SFDVKD in the germline V gene. This CDR3 spans 14 amino acids. DNA for the CDR3: TGTGCCACCAGTGATTTGGGGGAACCAGAGACCCAGTACTTC. It is translated as CATSDLGEPETQYF.

The chain has TRBV4-2 and TRBJ2-1, with D possibly matching TRBD2 (7 bases). The germline CDR1 and CDR2 sequences are LGHNA and YNFKEQ. CDR3 length equals 16 residues. V lost 0 bases, J lost 1 base, and 10 bases lay in between. The DNA for the CDR3 is TGTGCCAGCAGCCAAGATAAGGGGGGGTCCTACAATGAGCAGTTCTTC. It encodes CASSQDKGGSYNEQFF.

This clonotype was observed a handful of times. The rearrangement uses TRBV4-3 and TRBJ2-4; the match to TRBD2 covers 8 bases. There are 15 residues in the CDR3. Losses at the gene ends were 0 bases for V and 8 bases for J; bases not matched to a gene: 6. CDR1 LGHNA and CDR2 YSLEER come from the germline V gene. CDR3 DNA sequence: TGCGCCAGCAGCCAAGATCTACCCGGGGGGGACATTCAGTACTTC. This translates into CASSQDLPGGDIQYF.

The V gene is TRBV7-9, the J gene TRBJ2-3; 8 nucleotides agree with TRBD2. Trimming removed 7 bases from V and 4 bases from J; junction bases left unmatched: 7. Germline CDR1 SEHNR, CDR2 FQNEAQ (reference sequence). This CDR3 has 14 residues. Here the CDR3 DNA reads TGTGCCAGCACCCGGGGGGGCCTCGCAGATACGCAGTATTTT. Translated, it gives CASTRGGLADTQYF.

The V and J genes are TRBV7-6 and TRBJ1-1; weak D call: TRBD1 (6 bases). Germline V gene sequence: CDR1 SGHVS, CDR2 FNYEAQ. The ends were cut back, 5 bases at V and 8 bases at J, with 9 bases in the middle. The CDR3 sequence is 11 residues long. This CDR3 reads CASSSGTEAFF. The DNA of the CDR3 is TGTGCCAGCAGCAGCGGGACAGAAGCTTTCTTT. Drawing the rest from reference TRBV7-6 and TRBJ1-1, the complete variable domain is GAGVSQSPRYKVTKRGQDVALRCDPISGHVSLYWYRQALGQGPEFLTYFNYEAQQDKSGLPNDRFSAERPEGSISTLTIQRTEQRDSAMYRCASSSGTEAFFGQGTRLTVV.

This clonotype occurred a few times. The chain is built from TRBV11-1 and TRBJ2-1; D is uncertain. This CDR3 contains 13 residues. CDR1 is SGHAT, CDR2 FQDESV, per germline (reference sequence). The V end lost 2 bases, the J end lost 9 bases, and 11 bases lay between the germline ends. CDR3 sequence: CASSLLVEVEQFF. CDR3 bases: TGTGCCAGCAGCTTACTCGTCGAGGTTGAGCAGTTCTTC.

This clonotype has just a few counts. The gene calls are TRBV5-1 and TRBJ2-1; D is uncertain. This CDR3 region has 12 residues. V was trimmed by 4 bases and J by 2 bases, leaving 4 bases between them. Germline-derived CDR1 and CDR2 are SGHRS and YFSETQ. The CDR3 DNA reads as TGCGCCAGCAGCGCTACCTACAATGAGCAGTTCTTC. Translated, it gives CASSATYNEQFF.